The clone carrying this T cell receptor beta chain was detected only once. The target antigen is unknown. The source of the sample is a study of post-analysis software for immune sequencing data. Study information: Relapsing-remitting, secondary progressive and progressive-relapsing forms made up the multiple sclerosis disease courses.

The study, taken as a whole, reports: Controls showed lower frequencies than patients for several TRBV segments, and TRBV5-6, TRBV5-1 and TRBV20-1 were among these. Multiple sclerosis was associated with a significant reduction in normalized Chao1 diversity relative to controls.

Germline V gene lookup returns CDR1 SGHTA and CDR2 FQGTGA. V trimming: 1 base; J trimming: 8 bases; junction bases outside the gene matches: 4. The CDR3 runs to 15 residues. Unique molecular identifiers were carried by the TCR beta cDNA libraries. The T cell input of roughly 0.9 to 11 million gave about half a million cDNA molecules. MiXCR, applied by TCRdb to the PCR reads, yields one record per CDR3 protein. This sample yields around 250,000 distinct CDR3 sequences, of which 36% are seen a single time; roughly 4.8% belongs to the top ten. This receptor was taken from a girl between 10 and 17 years old with multiple sclerosis. This rearrangement joins TRBV7-3 to TRBJ2-1; 11 positions match TRBD2. Sequencing was performed on blood. The CDR3 DNA reads TGTGCCAGCAGCTTAAGTCTAGCGGGAGGATATGAGCAGTTCTTC. It translates to CASSLSLAGGYEQFF.